Reported below is one TCR beta chain. The antigen is unknown. Each TCR beta library was made by quantitative 5'-RACE that incorporated molecular barcodes. TCRdb ran MiXCR on the 5' RACE reads and lists one entry per CDR3 protein. The sample holds 380,000 or so distinct CDR3 sequences, roughly 20% seen once. This specimen belongs to a study of CD8 T cells in ankylosing spondylitis. Whole-study findings and limits: Ankylosing spondylitis blood seemed to carry a telltale TCR beta motif made of about 8 highly homologous variants.

This receptor was taken from a male donor with ankylosing spondylitis or in good health (not recorded which). The specimen sequenced was blood, either unsorted or a sorted T cell fraction (not recorded which).

The chain's CDR3 is CATSERWDRGNTIYF. The CDR3 region has the DNA TGTGCCACCAGCGAGCGCTGGGACCGTGGAAACACCATATATTTT. The chain is built from TRBV15 and TRBJ1-3; tentatively, D is TRBD1 (5 bases). CDR1 is LNHNV, CDR2 YYDKDF, per germline (reference sequence). The CDR3 runs to 15 residues. The ends were cut back, 5 bases at V and 3 bases at J, with 14 bases in the middle.